A selection of T cell receptor beta chains follows, all from one sample in a study of blood T cell repertoires in COVID-19. The method was immunoSEQ multiplex PCR; TCRdb's version includes in-frame clones alone and lacks a portion of them. Of more than 130,000 clones in the sample, more than 80% were seen once. Sequencing was performed on peripheral blood. The receptors here all came from a woman older than 75 in a cohort sampled during active or convalescent COVID-19. Both conserved end residues are part of each CDR3. The order of the fields is V gene, clone size, J gene, D gene, CDR3 DNA, CDR3 protein. A D gene is named only where the DNA matches it firmly. Where a row states a size, it is once, few, many or the class of an expanded clone; other rows omit it.

>TRBV5-5|once|TRBJ1-5|NA
TGTGCCAGCAGCTTGGATATGCAGGGTGACCGTCAGCCCCAGCATTTT
CASSLDMQGDRQPQHF
>TRBV5-3|once|TRBJ2-7|TRBD1
TGTGCCAGAAGCCTTGACAGGGGACCCTACGAGCAGTACTTC
CARSLDRGPYEQYF
>TRBV5-1|NA|TRBJ1-1|TRBD1
TGCGCCAGCAGCTTGGGGCGAGTATTTGGACAGGAAAACACTGAAGCTTTCTTT
CASSLGRVFGQENTEAFF
>TRBV6-6|NA|TRBJ2-5|NA
TGTGCCAGCAGTCGCCTCCAGGGATGGGAAGAGACCCAGTACTTC
CASSRLQGWEETQYF
>TRBV6-5|NA|TRBJ1-4|NA
TGTGCCAGCAGGCACCAGGGTGAAAAACTGTTTTTT
CASRHQGEKLFF
>TRBV7-9|NA|TRBJ2-3|TRBD2
TGTGCCAGCAGCGAGGGACTAGCGGGGAGGGATACGCAGTATTTT
CASSEGLAGRDTQYF
>TRBV19|NA|TRBJ2-1|TRBD2
TGTGCCAGTAGTGTTAGCGGGGGGGGAAGCTCCTACAATGAGCAGTTCTTC
CASSVSGGGSSYNEQFF
>TRBV7-9|NA|TRBJ2-7|NA
TGTGCCAGCAGCTTAGGTGTTAACGAGCAGTACTTC
CASSLGVNEQYF
>TRBV4-1|NA|TRBJ1-1|NA
TGCGCCAGCAGCCAGGGGGGTTATGCTGAAGCTTTCTTT
CASSQGGYAEAFF
>TRBV19|NA|TRBJ1-6|TRBD1
TGTGCCACCAGACAGGGGGCCGGGAGTAATTCACCCCTCCACTTT
CATRQGAGSNSPLHF
>TRBV7-2|NA|TRBJ2-5|TRBD2
TGTGCCAGCAGCTTAGACCTAGCGGGGCAAGAGACCCAGTACTTC
CASSLDLAGQETQYF
>TRBV9|once|TRBJ2-1|TRBD1
TGTGCCAGCAGCGAGAGGGACAGTGCCCTCACTGAGCAGTTCTTC
CASSERDSALTEQFF
>TRBV12-3/TRBV12-4|NA|TRBJ2-3|NA
TGTGCCAGCAGTTTACTAGACGCGCAGTATTTT
CASSLLDAQYF
>TRBV5-1|NA|TRBJ1-3|TRBD1
TGCGCCAGCAGCTGGACAGGGGTACCTGGAAACACCATATATTTT
CASSWTGVPGNTIYF
>TRBV7-2|NA|TRBJ2-5|NA
TGTGCCAGCAGCTTAGCGAGGGAGACCCAGTACTTC
CASSLARETQYF
>TRBV19|NA|TRBJ2-1|TRBD2
TGTGCCGTCGGGACTAGGGCCAATGAGCAGTTCTTC
CAVGTRANEQFF
>TRBV5-6|NA|TRBJ1-2|NA
TGTGCCAGCAGCAGTGGCCCGTATGGCTACACCTTC
CASSSGPYGYTF
>TRBV7-2|NA|TRBJ2-5|TRBD2
TGTGCCAGCAGCCGTTGGCGGGGGGGCGGTGAGACCCAGTACTTC
CASSRWRGGGETQYF